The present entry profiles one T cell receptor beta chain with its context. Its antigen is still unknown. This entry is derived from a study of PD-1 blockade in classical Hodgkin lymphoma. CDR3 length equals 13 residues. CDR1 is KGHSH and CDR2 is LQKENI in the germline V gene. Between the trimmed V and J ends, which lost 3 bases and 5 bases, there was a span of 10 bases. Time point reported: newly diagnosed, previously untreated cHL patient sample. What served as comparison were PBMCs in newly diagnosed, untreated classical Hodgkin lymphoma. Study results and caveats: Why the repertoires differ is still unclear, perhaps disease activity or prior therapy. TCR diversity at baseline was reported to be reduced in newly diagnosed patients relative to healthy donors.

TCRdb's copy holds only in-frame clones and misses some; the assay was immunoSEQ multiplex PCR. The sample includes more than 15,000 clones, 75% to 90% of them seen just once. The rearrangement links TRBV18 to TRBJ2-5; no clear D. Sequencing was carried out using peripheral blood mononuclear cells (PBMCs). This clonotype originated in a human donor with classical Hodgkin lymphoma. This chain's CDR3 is CASSPNLGETQYF. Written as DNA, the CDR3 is TGTGCCAGCTCACCCAACCTCGGGGAGACCCAGTACTTC. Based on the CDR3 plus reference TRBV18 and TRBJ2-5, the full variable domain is NAGVMQNPRHLVRRRGQEARLRCSPMKGHSHVYWYRQLPEEGLKFMVYLQKENIIDESGMPKERFSAEFPKEGPSILRIQQVVRGDSAAYFCASSPNLGETQYFGPGTRLLVL.